A single sample gave rise to the 5 T cell receptor beta chains below, sequenced in a study of cytomegalovirus exposure and HLA in healthy donors. The PCR ran on 60 Vbeta and 13 Jbeta primers. Repertoires were generated with immunoSEQ multiplex PCR, while TCRdb's copy carries only in-frame clones and drops some. The table records 150,000 to 200,000 clones, 80% to 85% of them present only once. Sequencing input: PBMCs. These receptors were taken from a man in his fifties or sixties in good health and CMV-seropositive.

V gene TRBV2 combines with J gene TRBJ2-7; possible D gene TRBD2, 5 bases. Trimming left V 1 base short and J 4 bases short, with 14 bases between. The CDR3 has 15 amino acids. Germline loops: CDR1 SNHLY, CDR2 FYNNEI. In DNA form, the CDR3 reads TGTGCCAGCAGTGAAGGGGTGAGGGTGGGGTACGAGCAGTACTTC. Translation gives CASSEGVRVGYEQYF.

The rearrangement joins TRBV27 to TRBJ2-1; a weak D match, TRBD1 (6 bases). Trimming left V 8 bases short and J 6 bases short, with 17 bases between. Germline assignment: CDR1 MNHEY and CDR2 SMNVEV (reference sequence). The CDR3 length is 14 residues. The DNA for the CDR3 is TGTGCCAGCGCCAGGGGCGCCCTTACCAATGAGCAGTTCTTC. This gives the protein CASARGALTNEQFF.

This chain links TRBV28 with TRBJ2-1; 12 bases line up with TRBD2. CDR1 is MDHEN, CDR2 SYDVKM, per germline. Trimming cost V 6 bases and J 0 bases; bases outside gene matches: 9. The CDR3 spans 18 residues. CDR3 in DNA: TGTGCCAGCAGACCCAGGACTAGCGGGATCAGCTCCTACAATGAGCAGTTCTTC. Translated: CASRPRTSGISSYNEQFF.

This chain joins TRBV9 and TRBJ2-2, with TRBD2 matching over 8 bases. After removal of 3 bases from V and 6 bases from J, the junction contained 7 bases not matched to a gene. This CDR3 has 15 amino acids. CDR1 is SGDLS, CDR2 YYNGEE, per germline. CDR3 region: CASSATGGVAGELFF. The CDR3 bases are TGTGCCAGCAGCGCAACGGGGGGGGTCGCCGGGGAGCTGTTTTTT.

This chain's CDR3 is CASSSQGDEAFF. The CDR3 nucleotides are TGTGCCAGCAGCTCACAGGGGGATGAAGCTTTCTTT. This chain links TRBV7-9 with TRBJ1-1; 8 bases line up with TRBD1. CDR1 SEHNR and CDR2 FQNEAQ come from the germline V gene (reference sequence). Trimming removed 4 bases from V and 7 bases from J; junction bases left unmatched: 2. The CDR3 length is 12 residues.